This TCR beta chain appears in the sequencing data of a study of response to subunit inactivated influenza vaccine. In its sample, this clonotype was seen a few times. TCRdb re-called the RT-PCR reads with MiXCR, one entry per CDR3 protein. Among 550,000 to 650,000 distinct CDR3 sequences listed, 12% were seen once. The source material was PBMCs from blood, sampled on the day of vaccination. The sequence was collected from a man aged 50 to 60 who received an inactivated influenza vaccine.

Here the CDR3 DNA reads TGTGCCACCAGCAGTGAAATTACTGTGGGACCTCCCTACGAGCAGTACTTC. Encoded protein: CATSSEITVGPPYEQYF. V gene TRBV15 combines with J gene TRBJ2-7; D may be TRBD1 or TRBD2 (5 bases each). Trimming pared 3 bases from V and 2 bases from J, leaving 20 bases between. This CDR3 has 17 residues. CDR1 LNHNV and CDR2 YYDKDF come from the germline V gene (reference sequence).